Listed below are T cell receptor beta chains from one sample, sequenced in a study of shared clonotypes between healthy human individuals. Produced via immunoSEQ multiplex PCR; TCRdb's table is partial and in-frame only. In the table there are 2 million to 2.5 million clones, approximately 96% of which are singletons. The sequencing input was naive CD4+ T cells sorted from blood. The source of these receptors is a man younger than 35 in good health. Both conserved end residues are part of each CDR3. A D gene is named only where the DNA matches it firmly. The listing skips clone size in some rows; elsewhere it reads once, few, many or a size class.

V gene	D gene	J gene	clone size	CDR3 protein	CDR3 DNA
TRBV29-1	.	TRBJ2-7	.	CSVRGTLLYEQYF	TGCAGCGTTAGAGGGACTCTCCTCTACGAGCAGTACTTC
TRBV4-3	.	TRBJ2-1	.	CASSQDLTTFGEQFF	TGCGCCAGCAGCCAAGATCTTACTACGTTCGGTGAGCAGTTCTTC
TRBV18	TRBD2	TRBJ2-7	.	CASSPGTKISYEQYF	TGTGCCAGCTCACCTGGGACTAAAATATCCTACGAGCAGTACTTC
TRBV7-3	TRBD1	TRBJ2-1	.	CASSPDRGLYNEQFF	TGTGCCAGCAGCCCCGACAGGGGGCTTTACAATGAGCAGTTCTTC
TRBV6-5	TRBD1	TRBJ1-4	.	CASKMSSQGGEKLFF	TGTGCCAGCAAGATGAGTTCACAGGGGGGCGAAAAACTGTTTTTT
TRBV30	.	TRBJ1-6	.	CAWTDPGSYNSPLHF	TGTGCCTGGACAGATCCAGGGTCCTATAATTCACCCCTCCACTTT
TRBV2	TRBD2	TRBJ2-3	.	CASRGTSGRTDTQYF	TGTGCCAGCAGGGGGACTAGCGGGCGCACAGATACGCAGTATTTT
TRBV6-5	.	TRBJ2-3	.	CASSSWTSTDTQYF	TGTGCCAGCAGTTCCTGGACTAGCACAGATACGCAGTATTTT
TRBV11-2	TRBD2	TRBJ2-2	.	CASSFGLAGTSGELFF	TGTGCCAGCAGCTTCGGACTAGCGGGAACTTCCGGGGAGCTGTTTTTT
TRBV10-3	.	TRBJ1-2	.	CAISDEDITGNYGYTF	TGTGCCATCAGTGATGAAGACATAACAGGGAACTATGGCTACACCTTC
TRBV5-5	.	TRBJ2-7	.	CASSFPPQNEQYF	TGTGCCAGCAGCTTCCCCCCCCAGAACGAGCAGTACTTC
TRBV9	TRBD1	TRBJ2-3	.	CASSVRTGGGDTQYF	TGTGCCAGCAGCGTGAGGACAGGAGGTGGAGATACGCAGTATTTT
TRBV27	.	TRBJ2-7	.	CASSTLRQTSGSEQYF	TGTGCCAGCAGCACCCTCCGACAGACATCGGGGAGTGAGCAGTACTTC
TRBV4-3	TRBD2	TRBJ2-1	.	CASSQGLAGANEQFF	TGCGCCAGCAGCCAAGGACTAGCGGGAGCCAATGAGCAGTTCTTC
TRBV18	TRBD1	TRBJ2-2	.	CASSPSRQGPGELFF	TGTGCCAGCTCACCATCCAGACAGGGACCCGGGGAGCTGTTTTTT
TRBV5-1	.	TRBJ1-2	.	CASSLGGTIDGYTF	TGCGCCAGCAGCTTGGGGGGGACAATCGATGGCTACACCTTC
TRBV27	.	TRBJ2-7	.	CASSSLRRQLGAYEQYF	TGTGCCAGCAGTTCCCTCCGGCGGCAGCTAGGGGCCTACGAGCAGTACTTC
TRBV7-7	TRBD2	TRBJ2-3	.	CASSSGTKQDTQYF	TGTGCTAGCAGCTCCGGGACTAAACAAGATACGCAGTATTTT
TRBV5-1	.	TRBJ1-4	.	CASSLATGPQEKLFF	TGCGCCAGCAGCTTGGCCACGGGGCCACAAGAAAAACTGTTTTTT
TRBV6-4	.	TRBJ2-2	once	CASSQAGELFF	TGTGCCAGCAGCCAGGCCGGGGAGCTGTTTTTT
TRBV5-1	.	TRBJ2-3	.	CASSLGARGADTQYF	TGCGCCAGCAGCTTGGGGGCCAGGGGAGCGGATACGCAGTATTTT
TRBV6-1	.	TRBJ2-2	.	CASSEGSLNTGELFF	TGTGCCAGCAGTGAAGGGTCTCTAAACACCGGGGAGCTGTTTTTT
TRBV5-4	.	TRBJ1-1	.	CASSLGGENTEAFF	TGTGCCAGCAGCTTGGGGGGGGAGAACACTGAAGCTTTCTTT
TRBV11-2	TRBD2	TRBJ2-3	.	CASSPSGRRSVSGTDTQYF	TGTGCCAGCAGCCCTAGCGGGAGGAGGAGCGTGTCGGGCACAGATACGCAGTATTTT
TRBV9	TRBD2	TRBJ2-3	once	CASSVGTTGTRTDTQYF	TGTGCCAGCAGCGTTGGGACTACGGGCACTCGGACAGATACGCAGTATTTT
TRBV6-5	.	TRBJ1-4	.	CASSRGGSDEKLFF	TGTGCCAGCAGCCGGGGTGGGTCTGATGAAAAACTGTTTTTT
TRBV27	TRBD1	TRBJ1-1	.	CASSLWRQGAREAFF	TGTGCCAGCAGTTTATGGCGACAGGGGGCAAGGGAAGCTTTCTTT
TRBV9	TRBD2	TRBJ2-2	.	CASSVVGTRYTGELFF	TGTGCCAGCAGCGTAGTAGGGACTAGGTACACCGGGGAGCTGTTTTTT
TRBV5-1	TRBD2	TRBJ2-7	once	CASGTSGAYEQYF	TGCGCCAGCGGGACTAGCGGAGCCTACGAGCAGTACTTC
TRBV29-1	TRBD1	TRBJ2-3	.	CSEGQGKTDTQYF	TGCAGCGAGGGACAGGGGAAGACAGATACGCAGTATTTT
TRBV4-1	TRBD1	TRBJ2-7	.	CASSSGQATYEQYF	TGCGCCAGCAGCTCTGGACAGGCGACCTACGAGCAGTACTTC
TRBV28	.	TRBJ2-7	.	CASRATGTYEQYF	TGTGCCAGCAGGGCCACGGGAACCTACGAGCAGTACTTC
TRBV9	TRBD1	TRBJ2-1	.	CASSASGTGLNNEQFF	TGTGCCAGCAGCGCCTCCGGGACAGGACTAAACAATGAGCAGTTCTTC
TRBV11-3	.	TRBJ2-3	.	CASSLRQGIDTQYF	TGTGCCAGCAGCCTACGGCAGGGTATAGATACGCAGTATTTT
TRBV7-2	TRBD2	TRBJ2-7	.	CASSLGPSGYEQYF	TGTGCCAGCAGCTTAGGTCCTAGCGGGTACGAGCAGTACTTC
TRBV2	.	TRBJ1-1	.	CASSEGQDRNTEAFF	TGTGCCAGCAGTGAGGGGCAGGACAGAAACACTGAAGCTTTCTTT
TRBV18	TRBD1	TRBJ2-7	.	CASSPSPGQSFEQYF	TGTGCCAGCTCACCATCCCCGGGACAGTCGTTCGAGCAGTACTTC
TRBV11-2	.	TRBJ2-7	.	CASSSKDSPYF	TGTGCCAGCAGCTCGAAGGACAGTCCGTACTTC
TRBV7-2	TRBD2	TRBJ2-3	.	CASSASGASTDTQYF	TGTGCCAGCAGCGCTAGCGGGGCTAGCACAGATACGCAGTATTTT
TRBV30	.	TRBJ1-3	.	CAWSYREDTIYF	TGTGCCTGGAGTTACAGGGAAGACACCATATATTTT
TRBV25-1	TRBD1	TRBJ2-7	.	CASRQGAYEQYF	TGTGCCAGCAGACAGGGGGCCTACGAGCAGTACTTC
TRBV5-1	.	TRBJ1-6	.	CASSLDGLASPLHF	TGCGCCAGCAGCTTGGACGGCCTCGCTTCACCCCTCCACTTT
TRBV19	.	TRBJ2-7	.	CASKRGSSYEQYF	TGTGCCAGTAAGAGGGGAAGCTCCTACGAGCAGTACTTC
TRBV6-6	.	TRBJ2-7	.	CASSSLKGEQYF	TGTGCCAGCAGTTCCCTTAAGGGCGAGCAGTACTTC
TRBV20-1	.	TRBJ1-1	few	CSARGGIEAFF	TGCAGTGCTAGGGGGGGCATTGAAGCTTTCTTT